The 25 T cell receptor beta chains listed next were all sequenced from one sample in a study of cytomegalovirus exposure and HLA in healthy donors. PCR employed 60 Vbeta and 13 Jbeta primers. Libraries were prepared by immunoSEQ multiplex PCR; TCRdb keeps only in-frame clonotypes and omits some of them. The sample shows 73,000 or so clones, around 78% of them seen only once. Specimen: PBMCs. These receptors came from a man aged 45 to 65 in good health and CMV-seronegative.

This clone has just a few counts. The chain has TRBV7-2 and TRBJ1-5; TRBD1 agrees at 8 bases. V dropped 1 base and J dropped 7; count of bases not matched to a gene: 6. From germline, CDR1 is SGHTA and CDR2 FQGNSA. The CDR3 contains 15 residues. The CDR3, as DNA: TGTGCCAGCAGCTTAGACAGGGGGGGTTCCCAGCCCCAGCATTTT. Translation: CASSLDRGGSQPQHF.

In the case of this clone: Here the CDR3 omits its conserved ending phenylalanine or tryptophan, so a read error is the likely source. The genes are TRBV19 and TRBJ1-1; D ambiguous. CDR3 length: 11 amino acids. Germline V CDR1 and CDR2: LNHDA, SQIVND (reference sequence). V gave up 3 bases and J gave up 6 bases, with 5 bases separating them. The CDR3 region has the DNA TGTGCCAGTAGTATTCGGTCTGAAGCTTTCGTT. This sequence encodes CASSIRSEAFV.

CDR3 sequence reads: CASSNPRQGRDTEAFF. The CDR3, as DNA: TGTGCCAGTAGTAACCCCCGACAGGGGAGAGACACTGAAGCTTTCTTT. The rearrangement joins TRBV19 to TRBJ1-1; 8 nucleotides match TRBD1. Trimming cost V 4 bases and J 3 bases; bases outside gene matches: 10. Germline V gives CDR1 LNHDA, CDR2 SQIVND (reference sequence). CDR3 length: 16 amino acids.

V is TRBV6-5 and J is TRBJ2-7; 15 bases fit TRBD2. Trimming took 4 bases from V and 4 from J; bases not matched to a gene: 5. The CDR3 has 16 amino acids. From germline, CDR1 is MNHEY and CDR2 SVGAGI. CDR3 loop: CASSSGLAGGLYEQYF. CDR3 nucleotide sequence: TGTGCCAGCAGTTCGGGACTAGCGGGAGGCTTATACGAGCAGTACTTC.

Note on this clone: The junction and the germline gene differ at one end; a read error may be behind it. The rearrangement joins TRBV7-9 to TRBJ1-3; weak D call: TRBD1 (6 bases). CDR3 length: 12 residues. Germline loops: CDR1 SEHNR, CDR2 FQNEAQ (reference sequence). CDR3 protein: CSSSSQGYTIYF. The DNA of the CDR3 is TGTTCCAGCAGCTCCCAGGGGTACACCATATATTTT.

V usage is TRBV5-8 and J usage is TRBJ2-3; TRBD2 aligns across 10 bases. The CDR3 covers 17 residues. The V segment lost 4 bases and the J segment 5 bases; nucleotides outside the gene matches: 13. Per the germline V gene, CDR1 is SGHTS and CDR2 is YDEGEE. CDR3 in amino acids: CASSPRVASGGIDTQYF. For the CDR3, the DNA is TGTGCCAGCAGCCCACGGGTGGCTAGCGGGGGAATAGATACGCAGTATTTT.

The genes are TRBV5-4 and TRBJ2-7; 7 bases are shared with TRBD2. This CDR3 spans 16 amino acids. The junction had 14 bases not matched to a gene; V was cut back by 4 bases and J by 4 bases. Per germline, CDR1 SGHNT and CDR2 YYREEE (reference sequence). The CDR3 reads CASSSGTSRSLYEQYF. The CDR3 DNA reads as TGTGCCAGCAGCAGCGGGACTTCCCGTTCCTTGTACGAGCAGTACTTC.

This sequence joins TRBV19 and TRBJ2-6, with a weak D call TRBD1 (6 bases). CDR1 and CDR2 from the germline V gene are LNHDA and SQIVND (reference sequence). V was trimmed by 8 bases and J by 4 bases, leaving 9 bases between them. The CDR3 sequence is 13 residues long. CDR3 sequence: CASRQDGANVLTF. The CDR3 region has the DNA TGTGCCAGTCGACAGGACGGGGCCAACGTCCTGACTTTC.

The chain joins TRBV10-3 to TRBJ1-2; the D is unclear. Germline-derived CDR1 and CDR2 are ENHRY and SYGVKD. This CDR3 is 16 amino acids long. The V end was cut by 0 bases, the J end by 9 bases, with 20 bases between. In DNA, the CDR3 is TGTGCCATCAGTGAGTCGAACGACCCCCCCACTAGGCGCTACACCTTC. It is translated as CAISESNDPPTRRYTF.

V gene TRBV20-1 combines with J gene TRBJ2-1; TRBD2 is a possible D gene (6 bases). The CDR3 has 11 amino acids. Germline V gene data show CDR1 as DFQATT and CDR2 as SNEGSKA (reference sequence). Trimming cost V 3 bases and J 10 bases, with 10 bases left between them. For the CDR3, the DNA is TGCAGTGCTAGTGGGGGGTTAGAGCAGTTCTTC. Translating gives CSASGGLEQFF.

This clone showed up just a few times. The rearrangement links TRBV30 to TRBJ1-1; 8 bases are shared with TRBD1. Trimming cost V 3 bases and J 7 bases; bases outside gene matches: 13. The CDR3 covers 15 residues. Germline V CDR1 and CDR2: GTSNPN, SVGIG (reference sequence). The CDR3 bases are TGTGCCTGGAGCCTATCAGGGGGCGGGACGGTTGAAGCTTTCTTT. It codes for CAWSLSGGGTVEAFF.

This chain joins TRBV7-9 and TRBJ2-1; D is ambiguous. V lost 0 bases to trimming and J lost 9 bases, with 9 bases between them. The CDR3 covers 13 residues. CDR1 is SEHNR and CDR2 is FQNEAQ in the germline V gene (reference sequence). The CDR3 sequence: CASSLAQVSEQFF. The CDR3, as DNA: TGTGCCAGCAGCTTAGCGCAAGTCAGTGAGCAGTTCTTC.

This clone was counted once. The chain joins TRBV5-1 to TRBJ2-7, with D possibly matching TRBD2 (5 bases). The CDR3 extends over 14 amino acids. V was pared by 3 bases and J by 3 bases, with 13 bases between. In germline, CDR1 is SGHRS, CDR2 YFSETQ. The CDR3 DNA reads TGCGCCAGCAGCTGGACCGAGCGGAGCTACGAGCAGTACTTC. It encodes CASSWTERSYEQYF.

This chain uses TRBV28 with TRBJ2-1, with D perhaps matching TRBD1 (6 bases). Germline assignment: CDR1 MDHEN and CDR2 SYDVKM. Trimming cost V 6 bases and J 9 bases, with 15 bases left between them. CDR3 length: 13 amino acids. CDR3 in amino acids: CASSTGSWGEQFF. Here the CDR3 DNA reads TGTGCCAGCAGCACAGGGTCCTGGGGTGAGCAGTTCTTC.

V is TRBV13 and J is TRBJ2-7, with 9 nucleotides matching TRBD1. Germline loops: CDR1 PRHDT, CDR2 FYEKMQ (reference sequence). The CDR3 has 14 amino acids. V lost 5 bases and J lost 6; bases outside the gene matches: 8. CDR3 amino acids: CASSAGTGLGEQYF. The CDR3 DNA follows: TGTGCCAGCAGCGCCGGGACAGGGCTCGGCGAGCAGTACTTC.

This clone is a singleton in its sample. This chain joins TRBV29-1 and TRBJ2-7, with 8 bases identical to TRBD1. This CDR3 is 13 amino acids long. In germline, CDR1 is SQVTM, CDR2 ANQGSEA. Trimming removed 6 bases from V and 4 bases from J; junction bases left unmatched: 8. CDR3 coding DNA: TGCAGCGTCAGGAAGGACAGGGATTACGAGCAGTACTTC. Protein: CSVRKDRDYEQYF.

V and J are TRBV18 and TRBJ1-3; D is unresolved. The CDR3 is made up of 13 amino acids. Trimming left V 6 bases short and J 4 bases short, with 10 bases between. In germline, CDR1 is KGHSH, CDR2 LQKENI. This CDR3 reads CASSLTNGNTIYF. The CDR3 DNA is TGTGCCAGCTCGCTGACAAACGGAAACACCATATATTTT.

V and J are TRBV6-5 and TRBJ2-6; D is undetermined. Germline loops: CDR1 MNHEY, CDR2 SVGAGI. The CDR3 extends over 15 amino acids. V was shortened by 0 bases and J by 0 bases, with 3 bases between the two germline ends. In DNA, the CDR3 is TGTGCCAGCAGTTACTCGCGCTCTGGGGCCAACGTCCTGACTTTC. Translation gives CASSYSRSGANVLTF.

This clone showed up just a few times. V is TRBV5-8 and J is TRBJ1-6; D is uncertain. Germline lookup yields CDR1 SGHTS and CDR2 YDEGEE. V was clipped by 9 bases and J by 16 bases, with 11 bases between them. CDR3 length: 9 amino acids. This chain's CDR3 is CANHKNLHF. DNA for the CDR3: TGTGCCAACCACAAGAATCTCCACTTT. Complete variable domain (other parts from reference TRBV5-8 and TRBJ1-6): EAGVTQSPTHLIKTRGQQATLRCSPISGHTSVYWYQQALGLGLQFLLWYDEGEERNRGNFPPRFSGRQFPNYSSELNVNALELEDSALYLCANHKNLHFGNGTRLTVT.

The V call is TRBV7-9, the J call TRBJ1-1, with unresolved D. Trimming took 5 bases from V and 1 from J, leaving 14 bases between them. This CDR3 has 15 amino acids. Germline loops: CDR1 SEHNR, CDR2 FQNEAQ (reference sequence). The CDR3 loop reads CASSPGPNRNTEAFF. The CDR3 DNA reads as TGTGCCAGCAGCCCAGGTCCGAATCGGAACACTGAAGCTTTCTTT. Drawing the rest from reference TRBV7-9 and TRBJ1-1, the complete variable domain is DTGVSQNPRHKITKRGQNVTFRCDPISEHNRLYWYRQTLGQGPEFLTYFQNEAQLEKSRLLSDRFSAERPKGSFSTLEIQRTEQGDSAMYLCASSPGPNRNTEAFFGQGTRLTVV.

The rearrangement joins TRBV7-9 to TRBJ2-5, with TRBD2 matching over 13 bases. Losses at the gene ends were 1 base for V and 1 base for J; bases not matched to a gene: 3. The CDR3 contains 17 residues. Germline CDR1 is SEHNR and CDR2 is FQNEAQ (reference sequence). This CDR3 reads CASSLGLAGGIQETQYF. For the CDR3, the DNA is TGTGCCAGCAGCTTAGGACTAGCGGGGGGTATCCAAGAGACCCAGTACTTC.

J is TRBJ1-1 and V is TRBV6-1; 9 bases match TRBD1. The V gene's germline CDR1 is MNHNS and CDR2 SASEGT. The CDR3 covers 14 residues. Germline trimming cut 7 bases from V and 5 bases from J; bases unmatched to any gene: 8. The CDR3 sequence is CASTMDRGGTEAFF. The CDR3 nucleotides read TGTGCCAGCACAATGGACAGGGGAGGAACTGAAGCTTTCTTT.

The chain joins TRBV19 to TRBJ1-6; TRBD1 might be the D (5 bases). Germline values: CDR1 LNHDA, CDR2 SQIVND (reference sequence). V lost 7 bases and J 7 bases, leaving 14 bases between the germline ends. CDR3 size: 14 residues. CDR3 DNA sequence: TGTGCCAGTAAAGTGACAGACTTCAATTCACCCCTCCACTTT. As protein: CASKVTDFNSPLHF. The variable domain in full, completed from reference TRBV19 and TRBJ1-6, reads DGGITQSPKYLFRKEGQNVTLSCEQNLNHDAMYWYRQDPGQGLRLIYYSQIVNDFQKGDIAEGYSVSREKKESFPLTVTSAQKNPTAFYLCASKVTDFNSPLHFGNGTRLTVT.

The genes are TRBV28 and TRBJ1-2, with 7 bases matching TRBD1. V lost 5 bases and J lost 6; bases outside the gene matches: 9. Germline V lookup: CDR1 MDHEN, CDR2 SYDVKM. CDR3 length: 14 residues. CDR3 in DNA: TGTGCCAGCAGTCCTCCCACAGGGGAAAATGGCTACACCTTC. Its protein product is CASSPPTGENGYTF.

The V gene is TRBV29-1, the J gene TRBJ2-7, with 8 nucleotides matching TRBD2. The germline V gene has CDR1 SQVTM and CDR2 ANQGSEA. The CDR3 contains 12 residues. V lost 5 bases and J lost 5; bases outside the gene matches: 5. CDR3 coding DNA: TGCAGCGTTAGCGGGGGCGGCGACGAGCAGTACTTC. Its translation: CSVSGGGDEQYF.